Below are 24 T cell receptor beta chains sequenced from a single sample in a study of blood T cell repertoires in COVID-19. Assay: immunoSEQ multiplex PCR; the TCRdb copy retains only in-frame clones and omits some. The repertoire consists of fewer than 150,000 clones, with 90% occurring once and the leading ten covering more than 3%. The sample was peripheral blood. All receptors derive from an older woman with COVID-19, enrolled during active disease.

This chain connects TRBV5-1 to TRBJ2-2; D is ambiguous. This CDR3 has 12 amino acids. Per germline, CDR1 SGHRS and CDR2 YFSETQ. The ends were cut back, 4 bases at V and 6 bases at J, with 7 bases in the middle. The CDR3 DNA follows: TGCGCCAGCAGCAACCCGGCCGGGGAGCTGTTTTTT. It yields the protein CASSNPAGELFF.

The chain is built from TRBV19 and TRBJ2-3, with a tentative D call TRBD1 (6 bases). In germline, CDR1 is LNHDA, CDR2 SQIVND (reference sequence). The CDR3 length is 16 residues. The germline V and J ends were trimmed by 1 base and 2 bases, with 13 bases remaining between them. CDR3 protein: CASSIVGRGLTDTQYF. The CDR3 nucleotides are TGTGCCAGTAGTATAGTGGGCAGGGGTCTCACAGATACGCAGTATTTT.

The chain's CDR3 is CATSGTGSGANVLTF. Here the CDR3 DNA reads TGTGCCACCAGTGGAACAGGCTCTGGGGCCAACGTCCTGACTTTC. The chain recombines TRBV24-1 with TRBJ2-6, with D tentatively TRBD1 (5 bases). This CDR3 is built from 15 residues. Per germline, CDR1 KGHDR and CDR2 SFDVKD. The germline V and J ends were trimmed by 5 bases and 0 bases, with 7 bases remaining between them.

Here the CDR3 DNA reads TGTGCCAGCAGCTTAGTAGGACAGAAGGGGGCGGTCGGGGCCAACGTCCTGACTTTC. It translates to CASSLVGQKGAVGANVLTF. J is TRBJ2-6 and V is TRBV7-2, with 7 nucleotides matching TRBD1. Germline V gene lookup returns CDR1 SGHTA and CDR2 FQGNSA. The CDR3 runs to 19 residues. The V gene end was trimmed by 1 base and the J gene end by 4 bases; junction bases not matched to a gene: 13.

J is TRBJ2-1 and V is TRBV7-9; the D gene is possibly TRBD1 (6 bases). Germline assignment: CDR1 SEHNR and CDR2 FQNEAQ (reference sequence). The length of the CDR3 is 13 residues. Trimming cost V 2 bases and J 8 bases, with 10 bases left between them. In DNA, the CDR3 is TGTGCCAGCAGCTTACAGGGGCGGGATGAGCAGTTCTTC. Translating gives CASSLQGRDEQFF.

The rearrangement uses TRBV7-2 and TRBJ1-1, with D unresolved. Germline V gene lookup returns CDR1 SGHTA and CDR2 FQGNSA. Trimming left V 2 bases short and J 3 bases short, with 7 bases between. The CDR3 extends over 13 amino acids. The CDR3: CASSLSGDTEAFF. The DNA of the CDR3 is TGTGCCAGCAGCTTAAGCGGGGACACTGAAGCTTTCTTT.

A note on this clone: The CDR3 does not end in the conserved phenylalanine or tryptophan, so this is likely a read error. The DNA is omitted, as the CDR3 cannot be located on it reliably, and the CDR3 follows TCRdb's listing. V and J are TRBV7-2 and TRBJ2-4; whether TRBD2, the table's D call, matches the DNA was not checked. The CDR3 region is 13 residues in length, termini included. Germline CDR1 is SGHTA and CDR2 is FQGNSA. Here the CDR3 reads CASSSVAGLSTYV.

The chain couples TRBV5-4 to TRBJ2-2; D unclear. Trimming stripped 4 bases from V and 3 bases from J, with 7 bases between. This CDR3 contains 13 residues. The germline V gene encodes CDR1 SGHNT and CDR2 YYREEE (reference sequence). Here the CDR3 DNA reads TGTGCCAGCAGCCCACCAGACACCGGGGAGCTGTTTTTT. As protein: CASSPPDTGELFF. Together with reference TRBV5-4 and TRBJ2-2, the CDR3 gives the full variable domain: ETGVTQSPTHLIKTRGQQVTLRCSSQSGHNTVSWYQQALGQGPQFIFQYYREEENGRGNFPPRFSGLQFPNYSSELNVNALELDDSALYLCASSPPDTGELFFGEGSRLTVL.

A few counts support this clone. The rearrangement joins TRBV2 to TRBJ1-2; 9 positions match TRBD1. Germline assignment: CDR1 SNHLY and CDR2 FYNNEI. V shed 6 bases, J shed 3 bases, and the junction held 8 bases outside the gene matches. The CDR3 covers 15 residues. CDR3 region: CASRGRDRVDYGYTF. The CDR3 DNA sequence: TGTGCCAGCAGAGGCCGGGACAGGGTTGACTATGGCTACACCTTC. Full variable domain (missing parts from reference TRBV2 and TRBJ1-2): EPEVTQTPSHQVTQMGQEVILRCVPISNHLYFYWYRQILGQKVEFLVSFYNNEISEKSEIFDDQFSVERPDGSNFTLKIRSTKLEDSAMYFCASRGRDRVDYGYTFGSGTRLTVV.

V and J are TRBV18 and TRBJ1-6; TRBD1 matches at 10 bases. This CDR3 is 16 amino acids long. Trimming removed 3 bases from V and 9 bases from J; junction bases left unmatched: 8. Germline CDR1 is KGHSH and CDR2 is LQKENI. As DNA, the CDR3 is TGTGCCAGCTCACCTCAGACAGGGGGCCCTGCTTCACCCCTCCACTTT. This encodes CASSPQTGGPASPLHF.

The V gene is TRBV3-1 (or the pseudogene TRBV3-2), the J gene TRBJ1-1, with 11 bases fitting TRBD1. V lost 7 bases, J lost 4 bases, and 5 bases stayed unmatched. Germline assignment: CDR1 LGHDT and CDR2 YNNKEL (reference sequence). This CDR3 has 14 residues. CDR3 in DNA: TGTGCCAGCACCACGGGACAGGGGGTCACTGAAGCTTTCTTT. This translates into CASTTGQGVTEAFF.

The rearrangement joins TRBV18 to TRBJ1-5; D perhaps matches TRBD1 (5 bases). This CDR3 contains 13 residues. V lost 7 bases and J lost 3, with 10 bases in between. Per the germline V gene, CDR1 is KGHSH and CDR2 is LQKENI. The DNA of the CDR3 is TGTGCCAGCTGGGAGGGGAACAATCAGCCCCAGCATTTT. Protein product: CASWEGNNQPQHF.

The V call is TRBV19, the J call TRBJ1-5; D ambiguous. CDR3 length: 13 amino acids. Trimming shortened V by 6 bases and J by 0 bases, and 6 bases separated the two germline ends. The V gene's germline CDR1 is LNHDA and CDR2 SQIVND (reference sequence). The CDR3 sequence: CASSSSSNQPQHF. The CDR3 nucleotides read TGTGCCAGTAGCTCCTCTAGCAATCAGCCCCAGCATTTT. Full variable domain (remainder filled in from reference TRBV19 and TRBJ1-5): DGGITQSPKYLFRKEGQNVTLSCEQNLNHDAMYWYRQDPGQGLRLIYYSQIVNDFQKGDIAEGYSVSREKKESFPLTVTSAQKNPTAFYLCASSSSSNQPQHFGDGTRLSIL.

This rearrangement joins TRBV5-1 to TRBJ2-7, with TRBD2 matching over 8 bases. Germline CDR1 reads SGHRS; CDR2 reads YFSETQ. The ends lost 4 bases at V and 2 bases at J; junction bases unmatched: 5. The CDR3 totals 14 residues. In nucleotides, the CDR3 is TGCGCCAGCAGCCTTAGCGGGGCCCCCTACGAGCAGTACTTC. This sequence encodes CASSLSGAPYEQYF.

This chain joins TRBV4-3 and TRBJ2-2, with TRBD2 as a possible D gene (5 bases). The germline V gene encodes CDR1 LGHNA and CDR2 YSLEER. The length of the CDR3 is 15 residues. Trimming stripped 0 bases from V and 3 bases from J, with 8 bases between. Here the CDR3 reads CASSQDGVDTGELFF. The DNA for the CDR3 is TGCGCCAGCAGCCAAGACGGGGTGGACACCGGGGAGCTGTTTTTT.

This rearrangement joins TRBV5-4 to TRBJ2-3, with 8 bases fitting TRBD2. Germline loops: CDR1 SGHNT, CDR2 YYREEE (reference sequence). The CDR3 is made up of 15 amino acids. V lost 9 bases, J lost 1 base, and 10 bases stayed unmatched. The CDR3 spells CAIKAGGGGTDTQYF. The CDR3 region has the DNA TGTGCCATCAAGGCGGGGGGAGGTGGCACAGATACGCAGTATTTT.

The CDR3 here is CASSLGLTGLNTGELFF. The CDR3 nucleotides are TGTGCCAGCAGCTTGGGATTGACAGGCCTGAACACCGGGGAGCTGTTTTTT. J is TRBJ2-2 and V is TRBV7-9; tentatively, D is TRBD1 (6 bases). The V end was cut by 3 bases, the J end by 1 base, with 15 bases between. This CDR3 has 17 amino acids. Per germline, CDR1 SEHNR and CDR2 FQNEAQ (reference sequence).

This chain links TRBV7-2 with TRBJ1-5; TRBD1 aligns across 8 bases. Germline V lookup: CDR1 SGHTA, CDR2 FQGNSA. Unmatched junction bases numbered 5, after V lost 3 bases and J lost 7 bases. CDR3 length: 14 amino acids. The CDR3 region is CASSFRGDRQPQHF. The CDR3 bases are TGTGCCAGCAGCTTCCGAGGGGACAGGCAGCCCCAGCATTTT.

The chain employs TRBV10-3 and TRBJ2-7, with a tentative D call TRBD1 (5 bases). The CDR3 runs 13 residues. Germline assignment: CDR1 ENHRY and CDR2 SYGVKD. Trimming took off 4 bases at V and 5 bases at J, with 12 bases between the two ends. The chain's CDR3 is CAISVGQGNEQYF. Here the CDR3 DNA reads TGTGCCATCAGTGTAGGGCAGGGTAACGAGCAGTACTTC.

The V gene is TRBV7-9, the J gene TRBJ2-2, with D unclear. Per germline, CDR1 SEHNR and CDR2 FQNEAQ (reference sequence). Between the trimmed V and J ends, which lost 5 bases and 4 bases, there was a span of 5 bases. This CDR3 has 12 residues. CDR3 nucleotides: TGTGCCAGCAGCCCTGTCACCGGGGAGCTGTTTTTT. Translation: CASSPVTGELFF. Drawing the rest from reference TRBV7-9 and TRBJ2-2, the complete variable domain is DTGVSQNPRHKITKRGQNVTFRCDPISEHNRLYWYRQTLGQGPEFLTYFQNEAQLEKSRLLSDRFSAERPKGSFSTLEIQRTEQGDSAMYLCASSPVTGELFFGEGSRLTVL.

The chain has TRBV7-7 and TRBJ1-3; 10 nucleotides agree with TRBD1. CDR3 length equals 16 residues. Germline V lookup: CDR1 SSHAT, CDR2 FNYEAQ (reference sequence). The junction had 4 bases not matched to a gene; V was cut back by 5 bases and J by 0 bases. The CDR3 region has the DNA TGTGCCAGCAGCGCAGGGACAGGGGCCTCTGGAAACACCATATATTTT. Translation: CASSAGTGASGNTIYF.

This rearrangement joins TRBV5-6 to TRBJ1-2; 7 nucleotides line up with TRBD1. Germline lookup yields CDR1 SGHDT and CDR2 YYEEEE. Unmatched junction bases numbered 4, after V lost 4 bases and J lost 4 bases. The CDR3 consists of 13 residues. Here the CDR3 reads CASSLQGSYGYTF. In DNA, the CDR3 is TGTGCCAGCAGCCTACAGGGGTCCTATGGCTACACCTTC.

The chain joins TRBV6-6 to TRBJ2-1, with TRBD1 matching 7 bases. The V gene's germline CDR1 is MNHNY and CDR2 SVGAGI (reference sequence). Trimming cost V 5 bases and J 3 bases; bases outside gene matches: 7. The CDR3 runs to 15 residues. The CDR3 sequence is CASSDRQGGYNEQFF. The CDR3 DNA is TGTGCCAGCAGTGATAGACAGGGTGGCTACAATGAGCAGTTCTTC.

The chain is built from TRBV7-2 and TRBJ2-1; unclear D gene. CDR1 is SGHTA and CDR2 is FQGNSA in the germline V gene. The CDR3 contains 14 residues. The V end lost 1 base, the J end lost 12 bases, and 16 bases lay between the germline ends. This CDR3 is CASSLVPESAGQFF. For the CDR3, the DNA is TGTGCCAGCAGCTTAGTCCCAGAATCCGCTGGGCAGTTCTTC.